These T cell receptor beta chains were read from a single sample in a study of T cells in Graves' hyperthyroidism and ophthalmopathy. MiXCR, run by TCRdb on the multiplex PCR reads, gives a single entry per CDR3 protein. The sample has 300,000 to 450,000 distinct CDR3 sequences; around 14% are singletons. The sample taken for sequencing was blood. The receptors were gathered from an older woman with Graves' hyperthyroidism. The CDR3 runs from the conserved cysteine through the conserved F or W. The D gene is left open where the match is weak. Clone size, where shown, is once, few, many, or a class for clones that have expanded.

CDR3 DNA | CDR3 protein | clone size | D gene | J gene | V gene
TGTGCCAGCAGCCGCGGGACAGCCACCTACGAGCAGTACTTC | CASSRGTATYEQYF | many | - | TRBJ2-7 | TRBV12-3/TRBV12-4
TGTGCCAGCAGCCAAGGGGGGTCCTGGGCTTTCTTT | CASSQGGSWAFF | many | - | TRBJ1-1 | TRBV3-1
TGTGCCAGCAACCGGGGGGCGTACAATGAGCAGTTCTTC | CASNRGAYNEQFF | - | - | TRBJ2-1 | TRBV27
TGTGCCAGCAGAGCGGACAGTAACTATGGCTACACCTTC | CASRADSNYGYTF | many | - | TRBJ1-2 | TRBV28
TGTGCCAGCAGCCCCGACAGGGTGGCCGAGACCCAGTACTTC | CASSPDRVAETQYF | many | TRBD1 | TRBJ2-5 | TRBV6-1
TGTGCCAGCAGCCGTCAAGGGACTACTATAGGGGTCCCCGGGGAGCTGTTTTTT | CASSRQGTTIGVPGELFF | few | TRBD2 | TRBJ2-2 | TRBV3-1
TGCAGCGTTTCGGGGCAGCGCTATGGCTACACCTTC | CSVSGQRYGYTF | many | - | TRBJ1-2 | TRBV29-1
TGTGCCAGCAGTCCCGGCGGGCGGGGGGGCTACACCTTC | CASSPGGRGGYTF | few | - | TRBJ1-2 | TRBV28
TGCAGCGTGGGACAGGGAAACACAGATACGCAGTATTTT | CSVGQGNTDTQYF | many | TRBD1 | TRBJ2-3 | TRBV29-1
TGTGCCAGCGGAACAGGGCCGCCCTATAATTCACCCCTCCACTTT | CASGTGPPYNSPLHF | - | - | TRBJ1-6 | TRBV28